This T cell receptor (beta chain) was captured in a study of CD8 T cells in ankylosing spondylitis. Findings and limits, study-wide: CD8+ cells made up the disease-linked clones, which were relatively rare in peripheral blood. Made up of roughly 8 highly homologous variants, a TCR beta motif appeared characteristic of ankylosing spondylitis blood.

TCRdb called the 5' RACE reads again in MiXCR, with one record for every CDR3 protein. The sample has 800,000 to 900,000 distinct CDR3 sequences; approximately 12% are singletons. Trimming removed 7 bases from V and 5 bases from J; junction bases left unmatched: 6. The length of the CDR3 is 14 residues. The germline V gene encodes CDR1 KGHDR and CDR2 SFDVKD. This clonotype has only a few counts. What it binds is not known. The chain uses TRBV24-1 and TRBJ2-2, with 7 bases fitting TRBD1. This receptor was taken from a male donor with ankylosing spondylitis. The specimen sequenced was blood, either unsorted or a sorted T cell fraction (not recorded which). DNA of the CDR3: TGTGCCACCAGGGGGACAGCCATTACCGGGGAGCTGTTTTTT. Translated: CATRGTAITGELFF.